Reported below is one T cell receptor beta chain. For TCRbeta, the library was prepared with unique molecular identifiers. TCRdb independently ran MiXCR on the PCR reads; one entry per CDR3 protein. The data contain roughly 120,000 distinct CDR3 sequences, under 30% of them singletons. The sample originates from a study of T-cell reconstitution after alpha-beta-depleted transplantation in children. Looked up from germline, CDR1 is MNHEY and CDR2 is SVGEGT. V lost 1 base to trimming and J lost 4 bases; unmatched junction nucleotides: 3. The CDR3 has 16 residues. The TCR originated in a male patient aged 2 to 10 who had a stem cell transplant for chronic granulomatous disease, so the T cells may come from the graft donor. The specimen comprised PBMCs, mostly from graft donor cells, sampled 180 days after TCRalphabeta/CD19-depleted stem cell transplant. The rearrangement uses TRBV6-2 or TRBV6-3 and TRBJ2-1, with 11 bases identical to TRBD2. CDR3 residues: CASSYLAGGLYNEQFF. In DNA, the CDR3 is TGTGCCAGCAGTTACTTAGCGGGGGGGCTGTACAATGAGCAGTTCTTC.